One sample yielded the 17 T cell receptor beta chains listed below, sequenced in a study of stem cell transplantation in POMP-related autoinflammatory disease. Only in-frame clones appear in the TCRdb table, and some are missing; sequencing was by immunoSEQ multiplex PCR. The sample yields tens of thousands of clones, approximately 91% seen once. The specimen was CD4+ T cells from PBMCs, collected after stem cell transplantation. The receptors here all came from a human patient with POMP-related autoinflammation and immune dysregulation (PRAID). A share of the T cells may be of graft donor origin.

V usage is TRBV2 and J usage is TRBJ1-5, with D uncertain. This CDR3 is built from 13 residues. Germline V lookup: CDR1 SNHLY, CDR2 FYNNEI. V was clipped by 10 bases and J by 1 base, with 11 bases between them. The CDR3 sequence is CATRKESNQPQHF. In DNA form, the CDR3 reads TGTGCCACCAGAAAAGAGAGCAATCAGCCCCAGCATTTT.

The chain combines TRBV5-1 with TRBJ1-1; a possible D gene is TRBD1 (5 bases). This CDR3 spans 14 amino acids. CDR1 and CDR2 from the germline V gene are SGHRS and YFSETQ. Trimming stripped 1 base from V and 10 bases from J, with 17 bases between. The CDR3 nucleotides are TGCGCCAGCAGCTTGATAGCCCGGACCGGGGGAGCTTTCTTT. Translating it yields CASSLIARTGGAFF.

The chain joins TRBV3-1 (or the pseudogene TRBV3-2) to TRBJ1-2, with D possibly TRBD1 on 5 matching bases. Trimming took off 1 base at V and 0 bases at J, with 12 bases between the two ends. Germline V lookup: CDR1 LGHDT, CDR2 YNNKEL (reference sequence). The CDR3 spans 16 residues. CDR3 residues: CASSQAWGVPNYGYTF. CDR3 nucleotides: TGTGCCAGCAGCCAAGCGTGGGGGGTCCCTAACTATGGCTACACCTTC.

The chain carries TRBV20-1 and TRBJ1-4; the D gene is possibly TRBD1 (5 bases). The V gene lost 3 bases and the J gene lost 3 bases, with 8 bases spanning the gap. Per the germline V gene, CDR1 is DFQATT and CDR2 is SNEGSKA (reference sequence). The length of the CDR3 is 13 residues. CDR3 region: CSASEGPNEKLFF. The DNA of the CDR3 is TGCAGTGCTAGTGAGGGGCCTAATGAAAAACTGTTTTTT.

The chain uses TRBV18 and TRBJ2-2; 9 nucleotides agree with TRBD1. Germline values: CDR1 KGHSH, CDR2 LQKENI. Trimming at V came to 1 base and at J to 8 bases, leaving 8 bases not matched to a gene. The CDR3 contains 16 residues. The CDR3 region has the DNA TGTGCCAGCTCACCACGTGGGACAGGGCCCGTAGGGGAGCTGTTTTTT. Protein sequence: CASSPRGTGPVGELFF.

The rearrangement joins TRBV9 to TRBJ1-1; 8 bases match TRBD1. The CDR3 has 16 amino acids. CDR1 and CDR2 (germline): SGDLS, YYNGEE. V dropped 1 base and J dropped 8; count of bases not matched to a gene: 13. CDR3 in DNA: TGTGCCAGCAGCGTATTATCGCGGACAGGGCTAAAGGAAGCTTTCTTT. It yields the protein CASSVLSRTGLKEAFF.

The V and J genes are TRBV3-1 (or the pseudogene TRBV3-2) and TRBJ2-7; 9 bases line up with TRBD2. The CDR3 is made up of 14 amino acids. Germline assignment: CDR1 LGHDT and CDR2 YNNKEL (reference sequence). V dropped 1 base and J dropped 8; count of bases not matched to a gene: 6. The DNA of the CDR3 is TGTGCCAGCAGCCAAGTGACTAGCGGAAGAAAGCAGTACTTC. Translating it yields CASSQVTSGRKQYF.

CDR3 DNA: TGCGCCAGCCAGACCCCTACTAGCGGGAGGGCCACATCGACAGATACGCAGTATTTT. It specifies CASQTPTSGRATSTDTQYF. J is TRBJ2-3 and V is TRBV10-2; 13 nucleotides line up with TRBD2. The germline V gene has CDR1 WSHSY and CDR2 SAAADI. V dropped 8 bases and J dropped 3; count of bases not matched to a gene: 17. This CDR3 comprises 19 residues.

The V gene is TRBV7-8, the J gene TRBJ1-2, with TRBD1 identical over 8 bases. The CDR3 spans 15 residues. J was trimmed by 5 bases and V by 0 bases; bases with no gene match: 5. Germline lookup yields CDR1 SGHVS and CDR2 FQNEAQ. Here the CDR3 DNA reads TGTGCCAGCAGCTTAGCAAGGACAGGGCGGTATGGCTACACCTTC. As protein: CASSLARTGRYGYTF.

CDR3 residues: CASSEFGYSGNTIYF. In nucleotides, the CDR3 is TGTGCCAGCAGTGAGTTTGGATACTCTGGAAACACCATATATTTT. J is TRBJ1-3 and V is TRBV6-1; D gene ambiguous. The germline V and J ends were trimmed by 3 bases and 0 bases, with 9 bases remaining between them. This CDR3 is built from 15 residues. Germline V gene sequence: CDR1 MNHNS, CDR2 SASEGT.

In this sample, this clone turned up once. V and J are TRBV5-1 and TRBJ2-5; TRBD2 matches at 13 bases. The CDR3 covers 16 residues. Germline V gives CDR1 SGHRS, CDR2 YFSETQ. V dropped 3 bases and J dropped 7; count of bases not matched to a gene: 9. The CDR3 region has the DNA TGCGCCAGCAGCTCCAGACTAGCGGGAGGAGGGGGGACCCAGTACTTC. Translated: CASSSRLAGGGGTQYF.

This sequence joins TRBV2 and TRBJ2-5, with TRBD2 as a possible D gene (5 bases). This CDR3 has 17 amino acids. The V gene's germline CDR1 is SNHLY and CDR2 FYNNEI. The V gene lost 3 bases and the J gene lost 4 bases, with 21 bases spanning the gap. DNA for the CDR3: TGTGCCAGCAGTGAGGCTAGCAGCAACCCTACGGGAGAGACCCAGTACTTC. As protein: CASSEASSNPTGETQYF.

V usage is TRBV24-1 and J usage is TRBJ2-1, with D hard to call. The germline CDR1 and CDR2 sequences are KGHDR and SFDVKD. The V and J ends lost 6 bases and 7 bases respectively, with 12 bases between them. CDR3 length equals 13 residues. The CDR3 loop is CATSPFNGNEQFF. The CDR3, as DNA: TGTGCCACCAGTCCCTTCAACGGGAATGAGCAGTTCTTC.

This chain links TRBV11-3 with TRBJ2-5; 16 nucleotides align to TRBD2. From germline, CDR1 is SGHNT and CDR2 YENEEA. There are 16 residues in the CDR3. V shed 8 bases and J 5 bases; nucleotides not matched to a gene: 8. The DNA of the CDR3 is TGTGCCAGCCCCTTGGGGACTAGCGGGGGGGCTGAGACCCAGTACTTC. This codes for CASPLGTSGGAETQYF.

The chain uses TRBV15 and TRBJ2-6; D is unclear. Per the germline V gene, CDR1 is LNHNV and CDR2 is YYDKDF (reference sequence). Between the trimmed V and J ends, which lost 3 bases and 6 bases, there was a span of 18 bases. This CDR3 spans 17 amino acids. CDR3 bases: TGTGCCACCAGCAGGGGTATTGGTTCGGGTTCGGCCAACGTCCTGACTTTC. Its protein is CATSRGIGSGSANVLTF. The complete variable domain, with remaining parts taken from reference TRBV15 and TRBJ2-6, reads DAMVIQNPRYQVTQFGKPVTLSCSQTLNHNVMYWYQQKSSQAPKLLFHYYDKDFNNEADTPDNFQSRRPNTSFCFLDIRSPGLGDTAMYLCATSRGIGSGSANVLTFGAGSRLTVL.

The chain is built from TRBV2 and TRBJ2-7; 9 nucleotides agree with TRBD1. Germline CDR1 SNHLY, CDR2 FYNNEI. This CDR3 spans 14 amino acids. The V segment lost 8 bases and the J segment 4 bases; nucleotides outside the gene matches: 9. The CDR3 DNA is TGTGCCAGCTTGTCGGACAGGGGACTGTACGAGCAGTACTTC. Translating gives CASLSDRGLYEQYF.

This clone was seen a single time. The rearrangement joins TRBV7-9 to TRBJ1-2; the D gene is possibly TRBD1 (5 bases). V lost 3 bases, J lost 3 bases, and 17 bases lay in between. The CDR3 length is 16 residues. Per germline, CDR1 SEHNR and CDR2 FQNEAQ (reference sequence). The CDR3 loop is CASSLAGDRGDYGYTF. CDR3 DNA: TGTGCCAGCAGCTTGGCAGGCGATAGGGGAGACTATGGCTACACCTTC.